The rows below give T cell receptor beta chains drawn from one sample of a study of OX40 agonist ivuxolimab in advanced cancers. Clones were read by immunoSEQ multiplex PCR, and TCRdb kept only the in-frame ones, dropping some. The table lists 35,000 to 55,000 clones, roughly 82% of them singletons. The sequencing used CD4+ or CD8+ T cells sorted from blood, collected in a trial of the OX40 agonist ivuxolimab. The receptors were sampled from an adult with an advanced solid tumor such as melanoma, head and neck, liver or kidney cancer. Both conserved end residues are part of each CDR3. Each record gives: CDR3 protein, V gene.

CDR3 protein: CASSPGMGSDEQYF
V gene: TRBV18

CDR3 protein: CASSVSGGPDTQYF
V gene: TRBV9

CDR3 protein: CASSVGGEGGYTF
V gene: TRBV7-9

CDR3 protein: CASRTTSGSLEGTQYF
V gene: TRBV27

CDR3 protein: CASSSGLPAYEQYF
V gene: TRBV27

CDR3 protein: CASSHTGKLFF
V gene: TRBV18

CDR3 protein: CARSLAQTILTHEQYF
V gene: TRBV5-3

CDR3 protein: CSGTGNVF
V gene: TRBV29-1

CDR3 protein: CASSLGEEYEQYF
V gene: TRBV27

CDR3 protein: CASSLTSAGDYNEQFF
V gene: TRBV7-6

CDR3 protein: CAWSSGLSGANVLTF
V gene: TRBV30

CDR3 protein: CAWSGTWGADYEQYF
V gene: TRBV30

CDR3 protein: CASSPLSGLNSPLHF
V gene: TRBV5-5

CDR3 protein: CASSREQGGSMSFGYTF
V gene: TRBV4-1

CDR3 protein: CAGSPPGTSGSGEQYF
V gene: TRBV18

CDR3 protein: CASSYSSMGNSPLHF
V gene: TRBV6-5

CDR3 protein: CASKGYMDIQYF
V gene: TRBV2

CDR3 protein: CASRADRGINYGYTF
V gene: TRBV19

CDR3 protein: CASWTGRETQYF
V gene: TRBV2

CDR3 protein: CASSLYRGRGHSYNEQFF
V gene: TRBV7-9

CDR3 protein: CAWNLAMNNSPLHF
V gene: TRBV30

CDR3 protein: CASRLTGDSYEQYF
V gene: TRBV6-5

CDR3 protein: CASGTGFNNYGYTF
V gene: TRBV6-5